Below, 3 T cell receptor beta chains from the same sample are listed, as sequenced in a study of T cells in tuberculosis. Time point reported: new active TB diagnosis, blood taken before or within 7 days of starting treatment. Sequenced by immunoSEQ multiplex PCR; TCRdb stores in-frame clones only, minus some. The sample records about 38,000 clones, approximately 94% being singletons. Sample: PBMCs, taken at tuberculosis diagnosis. These receptors were obtained from an adult with tuberculosis.

The chain uses TRBV6-5 and TRBJ2-7; 11 bases are a match to TRBD2. Germline V gene sequence: CDR1 MNHEY, CDR2 SVGAGI. J gave up 3 bases and V 7 bases, and 8 bases lay outside the gene matches. CDR3 size: 15 residues. The CDR3 bases are TGTGCCAGCAAAAACTCCGGGACTAGCGGCTACGAGCAGTACTTC. Residues: CASKNSGTSGYEQYF.

This rearrangement joins TRBV30 to TRBJ2-2, with TRBD2 as a possible D gene (6 bases). The CDR3 is 14 residues long. With 5 bases removed from V and 1 base from J, the gap between germline ends came to 11 bases. Germline assignment: CDR1 GTSNPN and CDR2 SVGIG (reference sequence). The CDR3 here is CAWCKGLNTGELFF. CDR3 bases: TGTGCCTGGTGTAAGGGACTGAACACCGGGGAGCTGTTTTTT.

The V gene is TRBV7-7, the J gene TRBJ1-1, with TRBD1 matching 8 bases. With 3 bases clipped from V and 4 bases from J, the junction kept 1 base outside the gene matches. The germline V gene has CDR1 SSHAT and CDR2 FNYEAQ (reference sequence). The CDR3 spans 13 residues. The CDR3, as DNA: TGTGCCAGCAGCTTGACAGGGGCCACTGAAGCTTTCTTT. The encoded protein is CASSLTGATEAFF.